A single sample is the source of the 26 T cell receptor beta chains below, sequenced in a study of regulatory T cells in long-lasting Graves disease (dated by TCRdb to about 2021). Interpreted using the paper, the time point label stands for: newly diagnosed GD, antithyroid drugs for less than 3 months. RNA was extracted from PBMCs in TRIzol for both TCR sequencing and RNA sequencing. The library was produced with multiplex PCR. Sequenced using an Illumina HiSeq 4000. TCR beta libraries were built with iRepertoire HTBI primers and Arm-PCR amplification of CDR3 regions. TCRdb trimmed the raw reads at Q25, called clones with MiXCR and kept productive beta chains. Each record represents a unique CDR3 protein, reported with the most common genes and DNA among its rows. The sample table contains under 800,000 distinct CDR3 sequences; only one count was recorded for 16% of them. Of the sample, approximately 20% falls within the top ten clones.

This sample also appeared in a second study, on T cells in Graves' hyperthyroidism and ophthalmopathy.

The sample here was peripheral blood mononuclear cells (PBMCs), taken at new diagnosis, from a patient treated with antithyroid drugs. These receptors all come from a woman aged 25 to 45 with Graves disease. Donor details come from another sample of the same person, matched by shared clones.

The rearrangement links TRBV6-5 to TRBJ1-3, with 10 bases aligning to TRBD1. V lost 4 bases to trimming and J lost 0 bases; unmatched junction nucleotides: 6. Germline V lookup: CDR1 MNHEY, CDR2 SVGAGI. The CDR3 is 17 amino acids. In nucleotides, the CDR3 is TGTGCCAGCAGTTTTCGGACAGGGGGAATCTCTGGAAACACCATATATTTT. This encodes CASSFRTGGISGNTIYF.

This clonotype was counted between two and nine times. The chain joins TRBV2 to TRBJ1-4, with 8 bases fitting TRBD1. The CDR3 length is 14 residues. CDR1 is SNHLY and CDR2 is FYNNEI in the germline V gene. The J segment lost 8 bases and the V segment lost 4 bases, leaving 6 bases of the junction unmatched. CDR3 in amino acids: CASSGTGSGEKLFF. The DNA for the CDR3 is TGTGCCAGCAGTGGGACAGGGTCGGGGGAAAAACTGTTTTTT.

At least ten counts were recorded for this clonotype. The chain has TRBV11-2 and TRBJ2-2; D is unresolved. Trimming stripped 0 bases from V and 5 bases from J, with 4 bases between. In germline, CDR1 is SGHAT, CDR2 FQNNGV. The CDR3 is 13 amino acids. The CDR3 DNA reads as TGTGCCAGCAGCTTAGAGGGTACCGGGGAGCTGTTTTTT. Encoded protein: CASSLEGTGELFF.

V gene TRBV5-6 combines with J gene TRBJ1-4; perhaps TRBD1 as D (5 bases). V lost 2 bases and J lost 5, with 13 bases in between. Germline V gene lookup returns CDR1 SGHDT and CDR2 YYEEEE. The length of the CDR3 is 15 residues. In DNA, the CDR3 is TGTGCCAGCAGCTTTTCTCGACAGTCGAATGAAAAACTGTTTTTT. Protein product: CASSFSRQSNEKLFF.

V usage is TRBV9 and J usage is TRBJ2-1; 9 nucleotides match TRBD2. Germline V gene lookup returns CDR1 SGDLS and CDR2 YYNGEE. The CDR3 consists of 14 residues. The trim removed 2 bases at V and 7 bases at J, leaving 4 bases unmatched. CDR3 in amino acids: CASSVSGRLNEQFF. The CDR3 DNA follows: TGTGCCAGCAGCGTTAGCGGGAGATTGAATGAGCAGTTCTTC.

In its sample, this clonotype was seen a few times. The V and J genes are TRBV30 and TRBJ2-2, with unresolved D. The CDR3 is 13 residues long. V was pared by 0 bases and J by 2 bases, with 4 bases between. CDR1 is GTSNPN, CDR2 SVGIG, per germline (reference sequence). Here the CDR3 reads CAWSVHNTGELFF. CDR3 nucleotide sequence: TGTGCCTGGAGTGTTCACAACACCGGGGAGCTGTTTTTT. The entire variable domain, with the rest obtained from reference TRBV30 and TRBJ2-2, is as follows: SQTIHQWPATLVQPVGSPLSLECTVEGTSNPNLYWYRQAAGRGLQLLFYSVGIGQISSEVPQNLSASRPQDRQFILSSKKLLLSDSGFYLCAWSVHNTGELFFGEGSRLTVL.

For this clonotype: A much larger clone lies a single base off, so this may be a read error. The rearrangement links TRBV28 to TRBJ1-2; tentatively, D is TRBD1 (6 bases). Trimming pared 5 bases from V and 6 bases from J, leaving 16 bases between. Germline CDR1 is MDHEN and CDR2 is SYDVKM. This CDR3 contains 14 residues. The CDR3 region has the DNA TGTGCCAGCAGTGACCCCGGACAGCTCCATGGCTACACCTTC. As protein: CASSDPGQLHGYTF.

To note about this clonotype: Compared with germline, one end of the junction differs, possibly owing to a read error. This rearrangement joins TRBV18 to TRBJ2-1, with a tentative D call TRBD1 (6 bases). Germline CDR1 reads KGHSH; CDR2 reads LQKENI. CDR3 size: 15 residues. The CDR3 DNA reads TGTGTCAGCTCACCGCGAATACTGCAGGGGAATGAGCAGTTCTTC. Amino acids: CVSSPRILQGNEQFF. The full variable domain, in which reference TRBV18 and TRBJ2-1 provide the parts outside the CDR3, is NAGVMQNPRHLVRRRGQEARLRCSPMKGHSHVYWYRQLPEEGLKFMVYLQKENIIDESGMPKERFSAEFPKEGPSILRIQQVVRGDSAAYFCVSSPRILQGNEQFFGPGTRLTVL.

The rearrangement uses TRBV3-1 and TRBJ2-1; D possibly corresponds to TRBD2 (5 bases). Trimming cost V 1 base and J 3 bases, with 7 bases left between them. Germline-derived CDR1 and CDR2 are LGHDT and YNNKEL (reference sequence). The CDR3 length is 14 residues. Here the CDR3 reads CASSQVGVYNEQFF. The CDR3 DNA sequence: TGTGCCAGCAGCCAAGTGGGAGTCTACAATGAGCAGTTCTTC.

The chain carries TRBV28 and TRBJ1-5; D uncertain. Germline assignment: CDR1 MDHEN and CDR2 SYDVKM. V was pared by 5 bases and J by 4 bases, with 12 bases between. This CDR3 region has 14 residues. The CDR3 sequence is CASSTNPGNQPQHF. Here the CDR3 DNA reads TGTGCCAGCAGTACCAACCCAGGAAATCAGCCCCAGCATTTT. The whole variable domain, remainder taken from reference TRBV28 and TRBJ1-5, is DVKVTQSSRYLVKRTGEKVFLECVQDMDHENMFWYRQDPGLGLRLIYFSYDVKMKEKGDIPEGYSVSREKKERFSLILESASTNQTSMYLCASSTNPGNQPQHFGDGTRLSIL.

In this sample, this clonotype turned up many times. This rearrangement joins TRBV2 to TRBJ2-4, with D perhaps matching TRBD2 (5 bases). The V end was cut by 6 bases, the J end by 6 bases, with 15 bases between. In germline, CDR1 is SNHLY, CDR2 FYNNEI. The CDR3 covers 14 residues. CDR3 in amino acids: CASRTLASGNIQYF. For the CDR3, the DNA is TGTGCCAGCAGGACCCTAGCATCAGGAAACATTCAGTACTTC.

A word on this clonotype: A far larger clone is one nucleotide away, so this likely arose from a read error. This chain links TRBV6-1 with TRBJ2-1; possibly TRBD2 for D (6 bases). Trimming took 5 bases from V and 6 from J, leaving 14 bases between them. The CDR3 sequence is 14 residues long. Germline-derived CDR1 and CDR2 are MNHNS and SASEGT. The CDR3 reads CASSCHEEGNEQFF. The CDR3 nucleotides read TGTGCCAGCAGTTGTCACGAGGAGGGCAATGAGCAGTTCTTC.

This clonotype was detected a few times. This chain joins TRBV5-6 and TRBJ1-1, with D unresolved. The CDR3 totals 15 residues. Germline V gene data show CDR1 as SGHDT and CDR2 as YYEEEE. Trimming took off 2 bases at V and 0 bases at J, with 11 bases between the two ends. Here the CDR3 DNA reads TGTGCCAGCAGCTTCGTCAGTAGAGTGAACACTGAAGCTTTCTTT. Its translation: CASSFVSRVNTEAFF.

This clonotype was counted a few times. This chain connects TRBV28 to TRBJ1-4; the match to TRBD1 covers 8 bases. V shed 4 bases, J shed 4 bases, and the junction held 5 bases outside the gene matches. Per germline, CDR1 MDHEN and CDR2 SYDVKM. This CDR3 is 15 amino acids long. CDR3 coding DNA: TGTGCCAGCAGTTCACCCAGGGGGCTTAATGAAAAACTGTTTTTT. Translated: CASSSPRGLNEKLFF.

This clonotype came up a few times. The rearrangement uses TRBV28 and TRBJ1-1; the D gene is possibly TRBD1 (5 bases). The CDR3 sequence is 15 residues long. The germline CDR1 and CDR2 sequences are MDHEN and SYDVKM. Trimming left V 2 bases short and J 8 bases short, with 18 bases between. The chain's CDR3 is CASSLIGAPVVEAFF. The CDR3 bases are TGTGCCAGCAGTTTAATTGGGGCGCCGGTAGTAGAAGCTTTCTTT.

This clonotype was seen many times. The rearrangement links TRBV24-1 to TRBJ2-1, with a tentative D call TRBD1 (6 bases). Trimming took off 4 bases at V and 6 bases at J, with 12 bases between the two ends. Germline assignment: CDR1 KGHDR and CDR2 SFDVKD. The CDR3 has 14 amino acids. CDR3 in amino acids: CATSDPTGRNEQFF. The CDR3 DNA sequence: TGTGCCACCAGTGACCCCACAGGGCGCAATGAGCAGTTCTTC.

CDR3 nucleotides: TGTGCCAGCAGCCACTGGGGGGCCAACGTCCTGACTTTC. This gives the protein CASSHWGANVLTF. The chain joins TRBV14 to TRBJ2-6, with D unclear. This CDR3 has 13 amino acids. V lost 3 bases to trimming and J lost 4 bases, with 4 bases between them. Germline-derived CDR1 and CDR2 are SGHDN and FVKESK. Full variable domain (rest looked up from reference TRBV14 and TRBJ2-6): EAGVTQFPSHSVIEKGQTVTLRCDPISGHDNLYWYRRVMGKEIKFLLHFVKESKQDESGMPNNRFLAERTGGTYSTLKVQPAELEDSGVYFCASSHWGANVLTFGAGSRLTVL.

Worth noting for this clonotype: A much larger clone differs from this one at a single base, so this may be a read error. The CDR3 nucleotides are TGTGCCAGCAGTTACCATCGGGGGACATACCCTGAAGCTTTCTTT. Encoded protein: CASSYHRGTYPEAFF. V usage is TRBV6-5 and J usage is TRBJ1-1, with D possibly matching TRBD1 (6 bases). Germline V gene data show CDR1 as MNHEY and CDR2 as SVGAGI. The V end was cut by 2 bases, the J end by 6 bases, with 16 bases between. The CDR3 is 15 residues long.

The CDR3 spells CASALSSGANVLTF. Written as DNA, the CDR3 is TGTGCCAGCGCTCTCAGCTCTGGGGCCAACGTCCTGACTTTC. The J gene is TRBJ2-6, the V gene TRBV3-1, with D uncertain. CDR3 length: 14 amino acids. Trimming took 8 bases from V and 0 from J, leaving 8 bases between them. The germline gives CDR1 LGHDT, CDR2 YNNKEL (reference sequence). The whole variable domain, filled in from reference TRBV3-1 and TRBJ2-6, reads DTAVSQTPKYLVTQMGNDKSIKCEQNLGHDTMYWYKQDSKKFLKIMFSYNNKELIINETVPNRFSPKSPDKAHLNLHINSLELGDSAVYFCASALSSGANVLTFGAGSRLTVL.

The gene calls are TRBV7-9 and TRBJ2-7, with 10 nucleotides matching TRBD1. The V and J ends lost 5 bases and 5 bases, in that order; junction bases with no gene match: 12. This CDR3 has 16 residues. CDR1 and CDR2 (germline): SEHNR, FQNEAQ (reference sequence). This CDR3 is CASSQRRRGQGNEQYF. The CDR3 nucleotides read TGTGCCAGCAGCCAAAGGCGAAGGGGACAGGGGAACGAGCAGTACTTC.

Only a few counts were recorded for this clonotype. V usage is TRBV6-4 and J usage is TRBJ1-5; 7 bases fit TRBD1. V gave up 9 bases and J gave up 8 bases; unmatched junction bases: 10. This CDR3 spans 13 amino acids. The V gene's germline CDR1 is MRHNA and CDR2 SNTAGT. CDR3 in amino acids: CASSTGSHEPQHF. The CDR3 nucleotides are TGTGCCAGTTCGACAGGGAGTCACGAGCCCCAGCATTTT.

The genes are TRBV9 and TRBJ2-7; TRBD1 matches 9 bases. Germline assignment: CDR1 SGDLS and CDR2 YYNGEE. The CDR3 is made up of 15 amino acids. V was clipped by 4 bases and J by 5 bases; unmatched bases: 10. CDR3: CASSPTGTGNNEQYF. In nucleotides, the CDR3 is TGTGCCAGCAGCCCAACCGGGACAGGGAACAACGAGCAGTACTTC.

This chain uses TRBV3-1 with TRBJ2-1; D gene unclear. The CDR3 consists of 14 residues. Trimming pared 3 bases from V and 8 bases from J, leaving 14 bases between. The germline gives CDR1 LGHDT, CDR2 YNNKEL (reference sequence). CDR3 protein: CASSHQDRTDEQFF. CDR3 coding DNA: TGTGCCAGCAGCCATCAAGACCGCACGGATGAGCAGTTCTTC.

The chain links TRBV12-3 or TRBV12-4 to TRBJ2-6; D perhaps matches TRBD2 (6 bases). V was cut by 5 bases and J by 0 bases, with 14 bases left in between. This CDR3 is 17 amino acids long. The DNA of the CDR3 is TGTGCCAGCAGTCCCCGGGACTCGTACTCTGGGGCCAACGTCCTGACTTTC. Amino acid sequence: CASSPRDSYSGANVLTF.

Many counts were recorded for this clonotype. This sequence joins TRBV3-1 and TRBJ1-5; TRBD1 might be the D (6 bases). V was trimmed by 4 bases and J by 1 base, leaving 11 bases between them. The CDR3 covers 15 residues. The V gene's germline CDR1 is LGHDT and CDR2 YNNKEL (reference sequence). The CDR3 here is CASSLGTLSNQPQHF. CDR3 coding DNA: TGTGCCAGCAGCCTTGGGACATTAAGCAATCAGCCCCAGCATTTT. The variable domain in full, completed from reference TRBV3-1 and TRBJ1-5, reads DTAVSQTPKYLVTQMGNDKSIKCEQNLGHDTMYWYKQDSKKFLKIMFSYNNKELIINETVPNRFSPKSPDKAHLNLHINSLELGDSAVYFCASSLGTLSNQPQHFGDGTRLSIL.

Comments on this clonotype: A much larger clone differs by one base, so this may be a read error. This sequence joins TRBV2 and TRBJ2-1; tentative D call: TRBD2 (5 bases). Germline assignment: CDR1 SNHLY and CDR2 FYNNEI. The CDR3 covers 12 residues. CDR3 bases: TGTGCCAGCAGAGCGGACTTTGAGGAGCAGCTCTTC. Translating it yields CASRADFEEQLF.